A single sample is the source of the 11 T cell receptor beta chains below, sequenced in a study of cytomegalovirus exposure and HLA in healthy donors. Amplification used 60 Vbeta primers and 13 Jbeta primers. Here immunoSEQ multiplex PCR was the method, and the copy in TCRdb shows in-frame clones only, minus some. In the table there are 150,000 to 200,000 clones, 75% to 90% of which are singletons. Source material: PBMCs. The receptor set was obtained from a man in his forties in good health and CMV-seropositive.

V gene TRBV5-6 combines with J gene TRBJ1-5; TRBD1 matches at 8 bases. Germline lookup yields CDR1 SGHDT and CDR2 YYEEEE. V trimming: 0 bases; J trimming: 2 bases; junction bases outside the gene matches: 7. The CDR3 is 17 residues long. The CDR3 here is CASSLGTGSNGNQPQHF. The CDR3, as DNA: TGTGCCAGCAGCTTGGGGACAGGGTCTAATGGCAATCAGCCCCAGCATTTT. Supplemented by reference TRBV5-6 and TRBJ1-5, the full variable domain reads DAGVTQSPTHLIKTRGQQVTLRCSPKSGHDTVSWYQQALGQGPQFIFQYYEEEERQRGNFPDRFSGHQFPNYSSELNVNALLLGDSALYLCASSLGTGSNGNQPQHFGDGTRLSIL.

For this clone: A junction end diverges from the germline sequence, so it may reflect a read error. The J gene is TRBJ1-1, the V gene TRBV6-4; D unresolved. The CDR3 loop spans 13 amino acids. Per germline, CDR1 MRHNA and CDR2 SNTAGT. This CDR3 is CASSVDHYTEAFF. In DNA form, the CDR3 reads TGTGCCAGCAGTGTAGACCACTACACCGAAGCTTTCTTT.

The chain carries TRBV5-1 and TRBJ1-4; 9 bases align to TRBD1. The CDR3 extends over 14 amino acids. The ends lost 3 bases at V and 8 bases at J; junction bases unmatched: 5. CDR1 and CDR2 from the germline V gene are SGHRS and YFSETQ. The CDR3 loop reads CASSSDRGIEKLFF. CDR3 coding DNA: TGCGCCAGCAGCTCGGACAGGGGTATAGAAAAACTGTTTTTT.

This clone was observed once. The chain carries TRBV11-2 and TRBJ2-5; possibly TRBD1 for D (6 bases). Germline CDR1 reads SGHAT; CDR2 reads FQNNGV. This CDR3 has 15 amino acids. Trimming stripped 1 base from V and 3 bases from J, with 12 bases between. CDR3 sequence (DNA): TGTGCCAGCAGCTTAGGTAACCGGGACAAAGAGACCCAGTACTTC. It translates to CASSLGNRDKETQYF. Combining the CDR3 with reference TRBV11-2 and TRBJ2-5 gives the whole variable domain EAGVAQSPRYKIIEKRQSVAFWCNPISGHATLYWYQQILGQGPKLLIQFQNNGVVDDSQLPKDRFSAERLKGVDSTLKIQPAKLEDSAVYLCASSLGNRDKETQYFGPGTRLLVL.

This clone turned up a few times. The V call is TRBV9, the J call TRBJ1-4, with 8 bases lining up with TRBD1. CDR3 length: 16 residues. Germline V gene sequence: CDR1 SGDLS, CDR2 YYNGEE. V shed 0 bases and J 5 bases; nucleotides not matched to a gene: 6. CDR3: CASSVDRDRINEKLFF. CDR3 bases: TGTGCCAGCAGCGTAGATAGGGACAGGATAAATGAAAAACTGTTTTTT.

The chain combines TRBV10-3 with TRBJ2-1; 8 nucleotides align to TRBD1. The CDR3 is 15 amino acids. Germline CDR1 ENHRY, CDR2 SYGVKD. V was clipped by 3 bases and J by 8 bases; unmatched bases: 9. As DNA, the CDR3 is TGTGCCATCAGTGAAAGCGGACAGGGATACTATGAGCAGTTCTTC. The encoded protein is CAISESGQGYYEQFF.

This clone is a singleton in its sample. Likely a read error: the CDR3 ends without its conserved phenylalanine or tryptophan. The chain recombines TRBV18 with TRBJ1-1; 7 nucleotides align to TRBD1. The CDR3 covers 14 residues. The V gene's germline CDR1 is KGHSH and CDR2 LQKENI. The CDR3 here is CASLTKQGNAEAFC. The CDR3 region has the DNA TGTGCCAGCTTAACGAAACAGGGGAACGCTGAAGCTTTCTGT.

Details on this clone: A junction end diverges from the germline sequence, so it may reflect a read error. The rearrangement joins TRBV7-9 to TRBJ2-5; D remains unclear. CDR1 is SEHNR, CDR2 FQNEAQ, per germline (reference sequence). CDR3 length: 11 amino acids. The CDR3 DNA follows: TGTTCCAGCAGCCTCGAGGAGACCCAGTACTTC. It translates to CSSSLEETQYF.

This clone was recorded only once. CDR3 residues: CASSEPHLPGQGTPFLYEQYF. The CDR3 DNA is TGTGCCAGCAGTGAACCCCACTTGCCCGGACAGGGGACGCCGTTCCTTTACGAGCAGTACTTC. J is TRBJ2-7 and V is TRBV6-1; 9 bases are shared with TRBD1. The CDR3 runs 21 residues. Germline-derived CDR1 and CDR2 are MNHNS and SASEGT. The V segment lost 2 bases and the J segment 4 bases; nucleotides outside the gene matches: 24.

This rearrangement joins TRBV6-4 to TRBJ1-1, with TRBD1 matching over 7 bases. CDR3 length: 15 amino acids. Germline V gene data show CDR1 as MRHNA and CDR2 as SNTAGT. Trimming took 8 bases from V and 0 from J; bases not matched to a gene: 9. This CDR3 reads CASRGTEKMNTEAFF. The CDR3 coding sequence is TGTGCCAGCCGAGGGACAGAGAAAATGAACACTGAAGCTTTCTTT.

The V call is TRBV2, the J call TRBJ1-1; no firm D call. Trimming shortened V by 4 bases and J by 6 bases, and 12 bases separated the two germline ends. This CDR3 is built from 13 residues. Per germline, CDR1 SNHLY and CDR2 FYNNEI. The CDR3 loop reads CASSGLGRAEAFF. The CDR3 DNA follows: TGTGCCAGCAGTGGATTGGGGAGGGCTGAAGCTTTCTTT.